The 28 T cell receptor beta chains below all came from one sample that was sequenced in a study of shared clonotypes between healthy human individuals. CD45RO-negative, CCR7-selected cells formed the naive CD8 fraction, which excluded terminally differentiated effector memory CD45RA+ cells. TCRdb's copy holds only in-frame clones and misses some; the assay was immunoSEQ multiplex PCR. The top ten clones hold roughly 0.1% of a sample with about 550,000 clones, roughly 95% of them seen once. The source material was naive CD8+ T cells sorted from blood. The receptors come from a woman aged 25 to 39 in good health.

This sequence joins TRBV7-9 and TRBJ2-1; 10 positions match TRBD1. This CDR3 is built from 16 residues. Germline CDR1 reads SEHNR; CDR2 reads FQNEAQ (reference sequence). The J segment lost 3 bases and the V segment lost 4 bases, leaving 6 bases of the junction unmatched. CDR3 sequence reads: CASSYSGQGVYNEQFF. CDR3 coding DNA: TGTGCCAGCAGCTACTCTGGACAGGGGGTCTACAATGAGCAGTTCTTC.

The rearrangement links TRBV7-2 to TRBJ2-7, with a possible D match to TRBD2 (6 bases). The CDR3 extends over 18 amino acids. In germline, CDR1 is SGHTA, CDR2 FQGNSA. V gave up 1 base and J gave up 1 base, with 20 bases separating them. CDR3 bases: TGTGCCAGCAGCTTAGAGGCGGGTATGGCGGGACCGTCCTACGAGCAGTACTTC. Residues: CASSLEAGMAGPSYEQYF.

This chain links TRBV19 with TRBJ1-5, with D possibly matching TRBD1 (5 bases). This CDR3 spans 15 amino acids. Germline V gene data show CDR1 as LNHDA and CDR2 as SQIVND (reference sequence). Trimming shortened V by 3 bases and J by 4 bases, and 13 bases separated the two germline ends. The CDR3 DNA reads TGTGCCAGTAGTATCGGAGGGGCTGCTAATCAGCCCCAGCATTTT. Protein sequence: CASSIGGAANQPQHF.

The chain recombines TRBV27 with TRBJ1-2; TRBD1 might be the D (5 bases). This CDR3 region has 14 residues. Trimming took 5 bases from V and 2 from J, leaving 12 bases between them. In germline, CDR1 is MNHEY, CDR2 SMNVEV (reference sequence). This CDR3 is CASSPREDNYGYTF. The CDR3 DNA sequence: TGTGCCAGCAGTCCCAGGGAAGACAACTATGGCTACACCTTC.

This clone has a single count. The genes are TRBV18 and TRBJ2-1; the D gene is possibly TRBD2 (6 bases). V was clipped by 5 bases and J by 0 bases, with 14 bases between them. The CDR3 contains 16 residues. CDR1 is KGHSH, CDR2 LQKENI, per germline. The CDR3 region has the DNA TGTGCCAGCTCAGCACTTAGCGGTGACTCCTACAATGAGCAGTTCTTC. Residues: CASSALSGDSYNEQFF.

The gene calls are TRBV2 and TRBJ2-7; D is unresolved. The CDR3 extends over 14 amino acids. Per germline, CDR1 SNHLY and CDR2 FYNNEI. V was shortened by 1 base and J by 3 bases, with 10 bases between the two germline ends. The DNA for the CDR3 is TGTGCCAGCAGTGAAGGGGGTTTCGGCTACGAGCAGTACTTC. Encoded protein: CASSEGGFGYEQYF.

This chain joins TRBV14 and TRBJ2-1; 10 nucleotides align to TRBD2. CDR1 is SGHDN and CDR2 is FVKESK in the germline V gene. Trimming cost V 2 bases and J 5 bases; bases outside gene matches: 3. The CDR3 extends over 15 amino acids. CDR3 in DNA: TGTGCCAGCAGCCAAATAACTAGCGGGAACAATGAGCAGTTCTTC. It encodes CASSQITSGNNEQFF.

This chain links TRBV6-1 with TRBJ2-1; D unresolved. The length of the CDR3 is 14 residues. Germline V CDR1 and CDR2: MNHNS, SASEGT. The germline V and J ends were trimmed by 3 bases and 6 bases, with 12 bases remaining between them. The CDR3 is CASSDLPGPNEQFF. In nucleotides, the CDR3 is TGTGCCAGCAGTGACCTTCCGGGCCCCAATGAGCAGTTCTTC.

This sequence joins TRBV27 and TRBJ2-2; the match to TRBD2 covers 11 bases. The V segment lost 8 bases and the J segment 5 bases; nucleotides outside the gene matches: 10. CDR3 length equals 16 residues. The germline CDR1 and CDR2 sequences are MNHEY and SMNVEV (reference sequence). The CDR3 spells CASSLAGGPLTGELFF. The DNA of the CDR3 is TGTGCCAGCTCATTAGCGGGAGGGCCATTGACCGGGGAGCTGTTTTTT.

Here the CDR3 DNA reads TGCGCCAGCAGCCCGCGGGGGGATAGCAGAAATGAGCAGTTCTTC. Amino acid sequence: CASSPRGDSRNEQFF. The chain recombines TRBV5-1 with TRBJ2-1, with 8 bases aligning to TRBD2. Germline V lookup: CDR1 SGHRS, CDR2 YFSETQ. This CDR3 region has 15 residues. V gave up 4 bases and J gave up 7 bases; unmatched junction bases: 10.

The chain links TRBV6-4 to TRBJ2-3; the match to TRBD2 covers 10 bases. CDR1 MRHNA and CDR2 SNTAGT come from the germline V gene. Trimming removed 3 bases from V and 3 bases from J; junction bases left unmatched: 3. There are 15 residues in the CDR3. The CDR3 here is CASSELAGVTDTQYF. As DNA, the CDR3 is TGTGCCAGCAGTGAGCTAGCGGGAGTGACAGATACGCAGTATTTT.

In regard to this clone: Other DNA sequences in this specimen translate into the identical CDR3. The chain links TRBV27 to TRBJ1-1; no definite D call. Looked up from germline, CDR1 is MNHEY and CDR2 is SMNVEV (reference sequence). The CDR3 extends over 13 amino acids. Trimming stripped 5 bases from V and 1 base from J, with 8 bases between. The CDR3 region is CASSLTGNTEAFF. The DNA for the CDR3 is TGTGCCAGCAGTCTCACGGGGAACACTGAAGCTTTCTTT.

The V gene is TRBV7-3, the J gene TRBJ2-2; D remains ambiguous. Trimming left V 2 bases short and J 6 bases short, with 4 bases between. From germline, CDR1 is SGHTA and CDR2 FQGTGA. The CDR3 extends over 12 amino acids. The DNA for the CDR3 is TGTGCCAGCAGCTTATTTCCCGGGGAGCTGTTTTTT. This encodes CASSLFPGELFF.

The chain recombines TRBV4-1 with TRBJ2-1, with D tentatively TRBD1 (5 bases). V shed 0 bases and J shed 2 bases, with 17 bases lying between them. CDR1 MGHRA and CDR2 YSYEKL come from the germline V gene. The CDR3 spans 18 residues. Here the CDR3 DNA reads TGCGCCAGCAGCCAAGATCCCTTGAGCAGGGTTCCCTACAATGAGCAGTTCTTC. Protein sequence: CASSQDPLSRVPYNEQFF.

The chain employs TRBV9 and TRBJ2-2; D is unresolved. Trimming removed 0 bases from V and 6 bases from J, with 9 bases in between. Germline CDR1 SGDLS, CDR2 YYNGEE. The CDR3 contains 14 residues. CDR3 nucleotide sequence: TGTGCCAGCAGCGTAGAGGGCCCTCCCGGGGAGCTGTTTTTT. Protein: CASSVEGPPGELFF. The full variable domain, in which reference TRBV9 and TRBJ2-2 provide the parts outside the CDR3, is DSGVTQTPKHLITATGQRVTLRCSPRSGDLSVYWYQQSLDQGLQFLIQYYNGEERAKGNILERFSAQQFPDLHSELNLSSLELGDSALYFCASSVEGPPGELFFGEGSRLTVL.

DNA of the CDR3: TGTGCCAGCAGCAGCGACAGGGGGCGCGAAACCGGGGAGCTGTTTTTT. This translates into CASSSDRGRETGELFF. V gene TRBV5-5 combines with J gene TRBJ2-2, with 10 bases lining up with TRBD1. The CDR3 extends over 16 amino acids. Germline-derived CDR1 and CDR2 are SGHKS and YYEKEE (reference sequence). V lost 4 bases and J lost 5; bases outside the gene matches: 8.

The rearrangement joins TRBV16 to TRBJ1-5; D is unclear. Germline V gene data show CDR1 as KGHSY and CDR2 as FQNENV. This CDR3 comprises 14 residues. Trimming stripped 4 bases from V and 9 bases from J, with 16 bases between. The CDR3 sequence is CASSPFEGEPPQHF. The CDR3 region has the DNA TGTGCCAGCAGCCCTTTTGAGGGTGAGCCGCCCCAGCATTTT.

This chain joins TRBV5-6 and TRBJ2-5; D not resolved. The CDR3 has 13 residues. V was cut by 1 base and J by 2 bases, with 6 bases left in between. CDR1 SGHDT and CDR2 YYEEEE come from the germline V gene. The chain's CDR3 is CASSLYQQETQYF. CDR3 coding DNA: TGTGCCAGCAGCTTGTACCAGCAAGAGACCCAGTACTTC.

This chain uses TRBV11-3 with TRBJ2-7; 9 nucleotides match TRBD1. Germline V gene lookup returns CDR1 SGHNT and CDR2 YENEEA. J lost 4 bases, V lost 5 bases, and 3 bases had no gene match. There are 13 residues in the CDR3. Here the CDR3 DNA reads TGTGCCAGCAGCCTCGGGACAGGGTACGAGCAGTACTTC. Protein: CASSLGTGYEQYF.

CDR3 in amino acids: CASSPTEVDGYTF. Here the CDR3 DNA reads TGTGCCAGCAGCCCGACGGAGGTCGATGGCTACACCTTC. The gene calls are TRBV4-2 and TRBJ1-2; D call uncertain. Germline CDR1 and CDR2: LGHNA and YNFKEQ. This CDR3 comprises 13 residues. Between the trimmed V and J ends, which lost 4 bases and 6 bases, there was a span of 12 bases.

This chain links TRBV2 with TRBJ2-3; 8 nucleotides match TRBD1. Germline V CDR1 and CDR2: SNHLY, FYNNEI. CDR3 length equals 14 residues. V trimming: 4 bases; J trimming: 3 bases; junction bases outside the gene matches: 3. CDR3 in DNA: TGTGCCAGCAGTGGGACAGGGTCGACAGATACGCAGTATTTT. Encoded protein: CASSGTGSTDTQYF. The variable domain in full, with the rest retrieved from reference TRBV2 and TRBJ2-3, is EPEVTQTPSHQVTQMGQEVILRCVPISNHLYFYWYRQILGQKVEFLVSFYNNEISEKSEIFDDQFSVERPDGSNFTLKIRSTKLEDSAMYFCASSGTGSTDTQYFGPGTRLTVL.

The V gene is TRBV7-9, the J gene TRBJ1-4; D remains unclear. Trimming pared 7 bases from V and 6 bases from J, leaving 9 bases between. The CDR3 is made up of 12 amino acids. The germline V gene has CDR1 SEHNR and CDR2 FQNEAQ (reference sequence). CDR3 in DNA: TGTGCCAGCACCATATTGGATGAAAAACTGTTTTTT. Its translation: CASTILDEKLFF.

The CDR3 DNA sequence: TGCGCCAGCAGCACCGACAGGGGCGAGCAGTACTTC. It encodes CASSTDRGEQYF. The genes are TRBV5-1 and TRBJ2-7; 8 bases align to TRBD1. In germline, CDR1 is SGHRS, CDR2 YFSETQ. Losses at the gene ends were 4 bases for V and 6 bases for J; bases not matched to a gene: 3. This CDR3 has 12 amino acids.

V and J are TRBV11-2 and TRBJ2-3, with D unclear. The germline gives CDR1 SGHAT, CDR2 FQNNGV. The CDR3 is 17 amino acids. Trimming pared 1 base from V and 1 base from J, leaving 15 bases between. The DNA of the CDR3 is TGTGCCAGCAGCTTAGTTGTTAACCTCGAGGGCACAGATACGCAGTATTTT. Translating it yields CASSLVVNLEGTDTQYF. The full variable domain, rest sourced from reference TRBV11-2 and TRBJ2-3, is EAGVAQSPRYKIIEKRQSVAFWCNPISGHATLYWYQQILGQGPKLLIQFQNNGVVDDSQLPKDRFSAERLKGVDSTLKIQPAKLEDSAVYLCASSLVVNLEGTDTQYFGPGTRLTVL.

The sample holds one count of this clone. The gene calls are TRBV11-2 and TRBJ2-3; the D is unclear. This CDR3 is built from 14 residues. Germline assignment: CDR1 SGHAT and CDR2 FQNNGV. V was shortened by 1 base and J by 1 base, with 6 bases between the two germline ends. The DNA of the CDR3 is TGTGCCAGCAGCTTAGTTATGGGCACAGATACGCAGTATTTT. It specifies CASSLVMGTDTQYF.

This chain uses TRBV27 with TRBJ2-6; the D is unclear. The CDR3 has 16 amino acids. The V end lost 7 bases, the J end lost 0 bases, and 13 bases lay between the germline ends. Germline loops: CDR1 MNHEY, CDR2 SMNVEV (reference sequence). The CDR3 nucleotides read TGTGCCAGCAAAGACGGCCCCCCCTCTGGGGCCAACGTCCTGACTTTC. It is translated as CASKDGPPSGANVLTF.

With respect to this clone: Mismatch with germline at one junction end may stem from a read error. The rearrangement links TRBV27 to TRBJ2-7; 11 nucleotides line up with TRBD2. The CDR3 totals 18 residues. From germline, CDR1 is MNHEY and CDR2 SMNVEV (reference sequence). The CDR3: CASAQAGLAGGTSHEQYF. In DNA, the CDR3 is TGTGCCAGCGCTCAGGCCGGGCTAGCGGGAGGCACCTCCCACGAGCAGTACTTC.

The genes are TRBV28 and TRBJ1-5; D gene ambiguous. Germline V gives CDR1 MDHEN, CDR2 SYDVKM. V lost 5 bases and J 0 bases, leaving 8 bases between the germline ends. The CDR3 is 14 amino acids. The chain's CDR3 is CASSLEPSNQPQHF. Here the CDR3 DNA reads TGTGCCAGCAGTCTCGAACCTAGCAATCAGCCCCAGCATTTT.